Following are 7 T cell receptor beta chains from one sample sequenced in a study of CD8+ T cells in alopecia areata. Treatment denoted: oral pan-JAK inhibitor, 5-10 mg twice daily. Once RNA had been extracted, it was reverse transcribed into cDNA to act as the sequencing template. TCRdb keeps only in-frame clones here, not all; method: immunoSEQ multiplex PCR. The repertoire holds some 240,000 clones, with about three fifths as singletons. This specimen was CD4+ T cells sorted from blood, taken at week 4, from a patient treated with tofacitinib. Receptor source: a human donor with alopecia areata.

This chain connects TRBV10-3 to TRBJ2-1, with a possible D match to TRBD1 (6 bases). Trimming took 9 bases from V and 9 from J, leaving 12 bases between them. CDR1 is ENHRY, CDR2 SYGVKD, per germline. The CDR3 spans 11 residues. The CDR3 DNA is TGTGCCATGGGGGCAGGGCCTGAGCAGTTCTTC. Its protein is CAMGAGPEQFF.

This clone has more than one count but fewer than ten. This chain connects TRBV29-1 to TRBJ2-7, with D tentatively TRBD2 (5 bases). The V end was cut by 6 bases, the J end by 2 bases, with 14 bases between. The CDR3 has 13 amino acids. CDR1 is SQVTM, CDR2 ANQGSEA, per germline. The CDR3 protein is CSVGDGKTYEQYF. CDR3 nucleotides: TGCAGCGTGGGCGACGGGAAGACCTACGAGCAGTACTTC.

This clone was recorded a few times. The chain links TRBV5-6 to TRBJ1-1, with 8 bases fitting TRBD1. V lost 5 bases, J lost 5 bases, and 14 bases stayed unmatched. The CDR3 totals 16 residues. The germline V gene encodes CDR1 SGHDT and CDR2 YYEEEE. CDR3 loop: CASSGQGGVRVTEAFF. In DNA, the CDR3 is TGTGCCAGCAGTGGACAGGGTGGCGTTCGGGTAACTGAAGCTTTCTTT.

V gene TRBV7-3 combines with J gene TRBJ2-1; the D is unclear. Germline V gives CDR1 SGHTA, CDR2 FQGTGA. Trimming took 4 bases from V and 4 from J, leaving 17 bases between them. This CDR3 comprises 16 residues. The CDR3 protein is CASSSYPTGAYNEQFF. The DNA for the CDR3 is TGTGCCAGCAGCTCATATCCGACCGGAGCTTACAATGAGCAGTTCTTC.

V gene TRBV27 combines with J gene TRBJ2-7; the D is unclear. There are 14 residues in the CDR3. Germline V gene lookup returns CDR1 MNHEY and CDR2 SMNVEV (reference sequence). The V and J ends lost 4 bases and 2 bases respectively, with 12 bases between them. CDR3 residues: CASSWATRPYEQYF. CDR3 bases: TGTGCCAGCAGTTGGGCAACTCGGCCCTACGAGCAGTACTTC.

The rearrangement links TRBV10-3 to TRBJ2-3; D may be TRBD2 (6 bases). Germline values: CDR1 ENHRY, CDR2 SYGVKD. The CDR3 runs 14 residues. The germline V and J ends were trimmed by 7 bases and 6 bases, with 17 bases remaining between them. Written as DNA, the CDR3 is TGTGCCATCAAACTAGCCTCCTCTTCGGATACGCAGTATTTT. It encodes CAIKLASSSDTQYF.

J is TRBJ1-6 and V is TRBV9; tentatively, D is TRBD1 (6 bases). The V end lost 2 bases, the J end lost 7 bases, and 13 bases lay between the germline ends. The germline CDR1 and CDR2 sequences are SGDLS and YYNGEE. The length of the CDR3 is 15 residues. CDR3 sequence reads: CASSVSSTGNSPLHF. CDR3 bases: TGTGCCAGCAGCGTCTCTTCGACAGGCAATTCACCCCTCCACTTT.